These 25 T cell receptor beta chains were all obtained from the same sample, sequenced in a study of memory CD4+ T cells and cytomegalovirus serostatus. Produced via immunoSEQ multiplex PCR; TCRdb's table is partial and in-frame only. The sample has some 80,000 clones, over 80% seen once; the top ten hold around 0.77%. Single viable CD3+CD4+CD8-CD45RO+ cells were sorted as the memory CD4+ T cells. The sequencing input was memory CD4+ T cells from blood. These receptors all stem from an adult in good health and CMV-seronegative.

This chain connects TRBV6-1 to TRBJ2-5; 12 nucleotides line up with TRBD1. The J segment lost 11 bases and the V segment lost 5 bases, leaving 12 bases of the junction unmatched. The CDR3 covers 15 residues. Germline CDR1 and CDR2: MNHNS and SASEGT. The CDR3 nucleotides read TGTGCCAGCAGTAGTTCGGGACAGGGGGCGCGGGAGCAGTACTTC. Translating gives CASSSSGQGAREQYF.

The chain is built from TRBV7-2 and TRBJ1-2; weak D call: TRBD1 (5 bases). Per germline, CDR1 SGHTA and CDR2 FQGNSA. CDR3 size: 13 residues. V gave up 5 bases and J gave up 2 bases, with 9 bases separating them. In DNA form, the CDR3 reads TGTGCCAGCAGCCCGCAGGGAAACTATGGCTACACCTTC. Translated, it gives CASSPQGNYGYTF.

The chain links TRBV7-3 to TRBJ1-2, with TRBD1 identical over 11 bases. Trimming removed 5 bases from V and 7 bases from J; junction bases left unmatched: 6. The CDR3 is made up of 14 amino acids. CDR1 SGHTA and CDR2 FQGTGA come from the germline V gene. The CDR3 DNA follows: TGTGCCAGCAGCAGCCAGGGACAGGGGGGTGGCTACACCTTC. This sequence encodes CASSSQGQGGGYTF.

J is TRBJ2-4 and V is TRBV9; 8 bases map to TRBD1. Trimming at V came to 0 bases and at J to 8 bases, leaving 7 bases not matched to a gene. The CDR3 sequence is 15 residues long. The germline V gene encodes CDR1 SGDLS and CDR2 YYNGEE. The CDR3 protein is CASSVDGRGLDIQYF. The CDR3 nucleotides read TGTGCCAGCAGCGTAGACGGCAGGGGGCTTGACATTCAGTACTTC.

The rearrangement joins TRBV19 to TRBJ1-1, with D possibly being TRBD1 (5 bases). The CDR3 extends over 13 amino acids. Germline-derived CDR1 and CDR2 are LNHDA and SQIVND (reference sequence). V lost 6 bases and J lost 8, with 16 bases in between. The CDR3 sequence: CASRGPGPREAFF. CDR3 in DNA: TGTGCCAGTAGAGGACCGGGACCGAGAGAAGCTTTCTTT.

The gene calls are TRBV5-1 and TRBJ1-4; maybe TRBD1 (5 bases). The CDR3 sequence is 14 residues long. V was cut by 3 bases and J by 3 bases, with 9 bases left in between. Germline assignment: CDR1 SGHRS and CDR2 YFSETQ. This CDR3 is CASSSGTANEKLFF. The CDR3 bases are TGCGCCAGCAGCTCCGGGACGGCTAATGAAAAACTGTTTTTT.

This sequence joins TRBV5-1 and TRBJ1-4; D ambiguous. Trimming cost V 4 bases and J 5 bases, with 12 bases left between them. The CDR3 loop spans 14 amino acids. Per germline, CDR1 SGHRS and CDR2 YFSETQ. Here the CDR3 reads CASSPGYANEKLFF. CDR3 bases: TGCGCCAGCAGCCCTGGGTATGCCAATGAAAAACTGTTTTTT.

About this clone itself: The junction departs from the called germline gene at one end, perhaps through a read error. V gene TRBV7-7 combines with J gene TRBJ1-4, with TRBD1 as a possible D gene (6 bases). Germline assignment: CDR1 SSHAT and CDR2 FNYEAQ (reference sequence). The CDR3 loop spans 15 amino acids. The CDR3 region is CASSLTTGVNEKLFF. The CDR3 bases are TGTGCTAGCAGCTTAACGACAGGTGTGAATGAAAAACTGTTTTTT.

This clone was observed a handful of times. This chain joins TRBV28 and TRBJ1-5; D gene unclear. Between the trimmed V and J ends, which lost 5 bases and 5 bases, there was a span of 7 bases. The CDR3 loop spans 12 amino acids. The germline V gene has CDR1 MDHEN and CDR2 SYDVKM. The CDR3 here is CASSLGHQPQHF. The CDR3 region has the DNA TGTGCCAGCAGTCTCGGACATCAGCCCCAGCATTTT.

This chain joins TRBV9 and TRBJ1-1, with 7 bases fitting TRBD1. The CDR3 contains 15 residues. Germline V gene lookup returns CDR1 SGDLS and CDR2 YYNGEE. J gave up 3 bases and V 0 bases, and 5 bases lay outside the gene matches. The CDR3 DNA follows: TGTGCCAGCAGCGTAGAGACAGGGAGGGACACTGAAGCTTTCTTT. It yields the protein CASSVETGRDTEAFF.

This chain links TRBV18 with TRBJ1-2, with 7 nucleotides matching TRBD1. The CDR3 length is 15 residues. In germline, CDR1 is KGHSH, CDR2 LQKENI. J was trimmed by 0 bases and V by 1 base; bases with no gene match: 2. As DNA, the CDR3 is TGTGCCAGCTCACCACTGCAGGGGGCTAACTATGGCTACACCTTC. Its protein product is CASSPLQGANYGYTF.

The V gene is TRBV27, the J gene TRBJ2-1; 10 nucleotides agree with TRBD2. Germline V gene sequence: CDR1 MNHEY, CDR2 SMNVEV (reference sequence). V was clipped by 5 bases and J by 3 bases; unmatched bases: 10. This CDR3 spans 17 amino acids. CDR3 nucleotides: TGTGCCAGCAGTCACCCGGCTAGCGGGGGCCTCTACAATGAGCAGTTCTTC. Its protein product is CASSHPASGGLYNEQFF.

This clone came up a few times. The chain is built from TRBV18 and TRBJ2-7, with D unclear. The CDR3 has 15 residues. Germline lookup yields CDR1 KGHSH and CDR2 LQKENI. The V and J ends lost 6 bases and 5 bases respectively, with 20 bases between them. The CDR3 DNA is TGTGCCAGCTCCCAAATTGGCAGAACCGGAGACGAGCAGTACTTC. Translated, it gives CASSQIGRTGDEQYF.

The CDR3 DNA is TGTGCCAGCAGCTTAAATAGCGAGGAGCAGTTCTTC. As protein: CASSLNSEEQFF. J is TRBJ2-1 and V is TRBV7-2; possible D gene TRBD2, 5 bases. The length of the CDR3 is 12 residues. The germline V gene encodes CDR1 SGHTA and CDR2 FQGNSA. Trimming left V 2 bases short and J 10 bases short, with 9 bases between. Drawing the rest from reference TRBV7-2 and TRBJ2-1, the complete variable domain is GAGVSQSPSNKVTEKGKDVELRCDPISGHTALYWYRQSLGQGLEFLIYFQGNSAPDKSGLPSDRFSAERTGGSVSTLTIQRTQQEDSAVYLCASSLNSEEQFFGPGTRLTVL.

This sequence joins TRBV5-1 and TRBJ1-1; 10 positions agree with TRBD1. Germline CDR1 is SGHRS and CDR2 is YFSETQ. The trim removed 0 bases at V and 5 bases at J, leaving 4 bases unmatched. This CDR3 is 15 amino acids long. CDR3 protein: CASSLATGGWTEAFF. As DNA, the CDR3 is TGCGCCAGCAGCTTGGCGACAGGGGGCTGGACTGAAGCTTTCTTT.

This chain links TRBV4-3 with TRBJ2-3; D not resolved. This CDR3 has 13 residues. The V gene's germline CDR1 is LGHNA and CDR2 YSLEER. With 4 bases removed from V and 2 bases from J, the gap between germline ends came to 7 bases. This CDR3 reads CASSRRLTDTQYF. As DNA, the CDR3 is TGCGCCAGCAGCCGTCGACTCACAGATACGCAGTATTTT.

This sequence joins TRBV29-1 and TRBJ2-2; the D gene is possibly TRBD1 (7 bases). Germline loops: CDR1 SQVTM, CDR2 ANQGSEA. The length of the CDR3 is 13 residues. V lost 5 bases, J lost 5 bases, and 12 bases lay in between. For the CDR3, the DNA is TGCAGCGTTAGTTCAGGGGGGACCGGGGAGCTGTTTTTT. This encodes CSVSSGGTGELFF.

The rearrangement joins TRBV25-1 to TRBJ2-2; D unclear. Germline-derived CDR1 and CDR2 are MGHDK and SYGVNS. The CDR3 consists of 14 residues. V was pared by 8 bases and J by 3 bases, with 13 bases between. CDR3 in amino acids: CASGETFHTGELFF. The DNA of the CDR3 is TGTGCCAGCGGCGAGACATTTCACACCGGGGAGCTGTTTTTT.

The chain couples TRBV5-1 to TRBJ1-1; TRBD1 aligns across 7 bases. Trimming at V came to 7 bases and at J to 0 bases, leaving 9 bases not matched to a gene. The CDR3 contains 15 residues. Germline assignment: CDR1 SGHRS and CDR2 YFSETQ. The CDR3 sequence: CASSWTGSMNTEAFF. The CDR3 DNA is TGCGCCAGCTCCTGGACAGGTTCCATGAACACTGAAGCTTTCTTT.

This CDR3 reads CASNTQGGGTYEQYF. Here the CDR3 DNA reads TGTGCCAGCAATACACAGGGAGGGGGAACCTACGAGCAGTACTTC. The V call is TRBV27, the J call TRBJ2-7; D might be TRBD2 (7 bases). V was clipped by 7 bases and J by 2 bases, with 18 bases between them. CDR1 and CDR2 from the germline V gene are MNHEY and SMNVEV (reference sequence). This CDR3 contains 15 residues.

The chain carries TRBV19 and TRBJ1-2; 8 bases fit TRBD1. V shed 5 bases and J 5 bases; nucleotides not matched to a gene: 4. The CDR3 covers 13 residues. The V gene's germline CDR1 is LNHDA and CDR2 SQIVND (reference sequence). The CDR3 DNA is TGTGCCAGTAGTCGCGACAGGGGTTATGGCTACACCTTC. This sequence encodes CASSRDRGYGYTF. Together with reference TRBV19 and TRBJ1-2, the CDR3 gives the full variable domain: DGGITQSPKYLFRKEGQNVTLSCEQNLNHDAMYWYRQDPGQGLRLIYYSQIVNDFQKGDIAEGYSVSREKKESFPLTVTSAQKNPTAFYLCASSRDRGYGYTFGSGTRLTVV.

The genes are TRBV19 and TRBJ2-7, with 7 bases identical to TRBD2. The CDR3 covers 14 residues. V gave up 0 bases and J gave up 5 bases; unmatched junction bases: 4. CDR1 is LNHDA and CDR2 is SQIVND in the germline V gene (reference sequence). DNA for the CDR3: TGTGCCAGTAGTATAGAAAGTGGGAGGGACGAGCAGTACTTC. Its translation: CASSIESGRDEQYF.

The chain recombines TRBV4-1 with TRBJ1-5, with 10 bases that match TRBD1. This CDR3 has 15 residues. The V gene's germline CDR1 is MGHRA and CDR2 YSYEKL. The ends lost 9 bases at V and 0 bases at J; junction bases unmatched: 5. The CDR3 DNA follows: TGCGCCAGTAGACAGGGGGCTTATAGCAATCAGCCCCAGCATTTT. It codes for CASRQGAYSNQPQHF.

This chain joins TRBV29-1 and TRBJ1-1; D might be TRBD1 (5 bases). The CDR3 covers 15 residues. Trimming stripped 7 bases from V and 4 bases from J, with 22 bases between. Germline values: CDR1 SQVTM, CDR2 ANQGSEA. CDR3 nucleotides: TGCAGCGCTTCCGCTCGACAGACTCGGGCCACTGAAGCTTTCTTT. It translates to CSASARQTRATEAFF.

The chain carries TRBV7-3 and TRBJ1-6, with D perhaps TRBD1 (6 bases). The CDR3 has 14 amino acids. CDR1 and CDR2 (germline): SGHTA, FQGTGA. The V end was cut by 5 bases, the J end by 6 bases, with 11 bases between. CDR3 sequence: CASSAGQINSPLHF. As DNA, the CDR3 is TGTGCCAGCAGCGCGGGACAAATTAATTCACCCCTCCACTTT. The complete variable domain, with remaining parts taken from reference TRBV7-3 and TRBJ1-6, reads GAGVSQTPSNKVTEKGKYVELRCDPISGHTALYWYRQSLGQGPEFLIYFQGTGAADDSGLPNDRFFAVRPEGSVSTLKIQRTERGDSAVYLCASSAGQINSPLHFGNGTRLTVT.